This T cell receptor beta chain was identified in a study of OX40 agonist ivuxolimab in advanced cancers. Some background on the complete study: The costimulatory receptor OX40 (CD134) was targeted by ivuxolimab, a fully human IgG2 agonistic monoclonal antibody. Intravenous ivuxolimab was administered to patients every 2 weeks at six dose levels: 0.01, 0.1, 0.3, 1.5, 3 and 10 mg/kg. Among the roughly 50 dose-escalation patients, around 19 had hepatocellular carcinoma, roughly 15 melanoma, 9 renal cell carcinoma and 9 head and neck cancer. Partial responses occurred in three dose-escalation patients: two with cutaneous melanoma and one with hepatocellular carcinoma. Peripheral TCRbeta sequencing aimed to test whether ivuxolimab altered TCR sequence diversity and caused clonal T-cell expansion. The paper reports the monotherapy dose-escalation portion (N = 52 patients) of the phase I ivuxolimab trial. Patients were allowed to have had prior anti-PD-1, anti-PD-L1 or anti-CTLA-4 therapy, and approximately 40% of the dose-escalation patients had been treated with checkpoint inhibitors. In the dose-escalation cohort, around four fifths of patients were male, and the mean age was 60 years with a range of roughly 23 to 79. What the authors observed across the whole study: Low levels of normalized T-cell clonal expansion were also seen in some patients who did not respond. Antigen specificity was not determined for the clonally expanded peripheral T cells. After ivuxolimab, more expanded clones were found on average in CD8+ T cells than in CD4+ T cells. Clonal expansion of both CD4+ and CD8+ blood T cells was observed from baseline to week 6 at doses 0.1 to 3.0 mg/kg. In the 0.1-3.0 mg/kg groups, partial responders were among the patients with the lowest normalized peripheral clonal expansion, particularly in CD8+ T cells.

The trial excluded patients who had a history of autoimmune disease or were on systemic immunosuppression. In every dose cohort, peripheral blood was drawn for TCR sequencing at baseline, cycle 4 day 1, and cycle 7 day 1. Samples were obtained from an open-label, multicenter, first-in-human phase I dose-escalation trial of ivuxolimab. Adults with locally advanced or metastatic melanoma, renal cell, hepatocellular, or head and neck squamous cell carcinoma were enrolled in the trial. Before TCR sequencing, CD4+ T cells and CD8+ T cells from peripheral blood were sorted into separate populations. For sequencing of the TCRbeta CDR3 region, genomic DNA was extracted from the sorted cells. The immunoSEQ Assay was used for sequencing of TCRbeta CDR3 regions. In TCRdb, the immuneACCESS table is reduced to in-frame sequences with V and J assigned. These tables do not hold every clone; where another copy was compared, an unresolved V gene accounts for under half, and the others remain unexplained. This sample lists about 77,000 clones; around 87% were detected once. Roughly 5.8% of the sample is held by the ten biggest clonotypes.

Ends trimmed: V by 2 bases, J by 3 bases; bases unmatched to a gene: 5. The CDR3 has 16 amino acids, counting the end cysteine and phenylalanine. The entry retains the CDR3 DNA only, 48 bases that are in frame from base 1. CDR1 and CDR2, looked up from the germline V gene, are SGHAT and FQNNGV. Remarks on this clone: Its binding antigen is unknown. Nothing much larger sits one base from this clone, and base qualities are not available.

The sequence came from an adult with an advanced solid tumor such as melanoma, head and neck, liver or kidney cancer. The sequenced sample was CD4+ or CD8+ T cells sorted from blood, obtained in a trial of the OX40 agonist ivuxolimab. The sequence is built from TRBV11-2 and TRBJ2-2; 8 bases in between match TRBD1. The CDR3 region reads CASSLTGGFHTGELFF. The bases read TGTGCCAGCAGCTTAACAGGGGGGTTTCACACCGGGGAGCTGTTTTTT.